A selection of T cell receptor beta chains follows, all from one sample in a study of blood T cell repertoires in COVID-19. Sequencing was performed with immunoSEQ multiplex PCR; in TCRdb, only in-frame clones are kept and a portion is missing. The sample lists 200,000 to 250,000 clones; around 90% were seen once. The sequencing input was peripheral blood. Every receptor here comes from a man under 40 with acute or convalescent COVID-19. Both conserved end residues are part of each CDR3. Fields, in order: V gene, clone size, D gene, J gene, CDR3 protein, CDR3 DNA. The D gene is left open where the match is weak. Some rows mark clone size as missing; the rest say once, few, many or name a class of expanded clone.

>TRBV28|.|.|TRBJ2-5
CASSKGVPETQYF
TGTGCCAGCAGCAAAGGGGTGCCGGAGACCCAGTACTTC
>TRBV6-5|once|TRBD2|TRBJ2-7
CASSRTSASSYEQYF
TGTGCCAGCAGTCGGACTAGCGCTAGCTCCTACGAGCAGTACTTC
>TRBV6-6|.|TRBD2|TRBJ2-3
CASSAGGRGTDTQYF
TGTGCCAGCTCAGCGGGAGGGCGCGGCACAGATACGCAGTATTTT
>TRBV9|.|TRBD2|TRBJ2-3
CASSASPAGPTDTQYF
TGTGCCAGCAGCGCGAGCCCAGCGGGGCCAACAGATACGCAGTATTTT
>TRBV19|.|.|TRBJ1-2
CASSPRPLLNYGYTF
TGTGCCAGTAGTCCGAGGCCCCTGTTAAACTATGGCTACACCTTC
>TRBV10-3|.|.|TRBJ1-5
CAISDAPRSQPQHF
TGTGCCATCAGTGACGCCCCTAGGAGTCAGCCCCAGCATTTT
>TRBV9|.|.|TRBJ2-1
CASSVGREYNEQFF
TGTGCCAGCAGCGTAGGACGGGAGTACAATGAGCAGTTCTTC
>TRBV19|.|TRBD1|TRBJ1-5
CASSTRPTGGGQPQHF
TGTGCCAGTAGTACTAGGCCCACAGGGGGAGGACAGCCCCAGCATTTT
>TRBV2|few|.|TRBJ2-7
CASSVEGYEQYF
TGTGCCAGCAGTGTAGAGGGCTACGAGCAGTACTTC
>TRBV30|.|.|TRBJ1-6
CAWTSGSPLHF
TGTGCCTGGACTTCGGGGTCACCCCTCCACTTT
>TRBV6-5|.|TRBD2|TRBJ2-7
CANSAGGTYEQYF
TGTGCCAACTCGGCGGGGGGCACCTACGAGCAGTACTTC
>TRBV19|.|TRBD1|TRBJ1-1
CASSLRRDSLEAFF
TGTGCCAGTAGTTTACGCCGGGACAGTTTAGAAGCTTTCTTT
>TRBV28|.|TRBD1|TRBJ1-5
CASSHTGTGGQPQHF
TGTGCCAGCAGCCACACCGGGACAGGGGGGCAGCCCCAGCATTTT
>TRBV27|.|.|TRBJ1-1
CASSLRTGTMNTEAFF
TGTGCCAGCAGTCTAAGGACGGGAACAATGAACACTGAAGCTTTCTTT
>TRBV4-1|few|TRBD1|TRBJ2-5
CASSQLMGQDQETQYF
TGCGCCAGCAGCCAACTAATGGGACAGGACCAAGAGACCCAGTACTTC
>TRBV7-2|.|.|TRBJ2-1
CASSLEFGGNSYNEQFF
TGTGCCAGCAGCTTAGAGTTTGGGGGCAACTCCTACAATGAGCAGTTCTTC
>TRBV19|.|.|TRBJ1-1
CASSLDRILNTEAFF
TGTGCCAGTAGTCTGGACAGAATTTTGAACACTGAAGCTTTCTTT
>TRBV2|.|.|TRBJ2-5
CASSEYLETQYF
TGTGCCAGCAGTGAATACTTGGAGACCCAGTACTTC
>TRBV29-1|few|TRBD1|TRBJ1-2
CSVEDLRQGRGYTF
TGCAGCGTTGAAGATCTCCGACAGGGACGGGGCTACACCTTC
>TRBV14|.|.|TRBJ2-2
CASSQEARSNTGELFF
TGTGCCAGCAGCCAAGAGGCTCGATCGAACACCGGGGAGCTGTTTTTT
>TRBV7-2|.|.|TRBJ2-5
CASSPTGWETQYF
TGTGCCAGCAGCCCTACAGGGTGGGAGACCCAGTACTTC
>TRBV27|.|.|TRBJ1-4
CASSLLGLSEKLFF
TGTGCCAGCAGTTTATTGGGACTTTCTGAAAAACTGTTTTTT
>TRBV7-8|.|.|TRBJ1-5
CASSLGRAGNQPQHF
TGTGCCAGCAGCTTAGGTAGAGCAGGAAATCAGCCCCAGCATTTT
>TRBV5-1|.|.|TRBJ2-5
CASSLVGSGNQETQYF
TGCGCCAGCAGCTTGGTCGGCTCAGGGAACCAAGAGACCCAGTACTTC
>TRBV3-1/TRBV3-2|.|TRBD1|TRBJ1-6
CASQSGTGWVNSPLHF
TGTGCCAGCCAATCCGGGACAGGGTGGGTCAATTCACCCCTCCACTTT
>TRBV2|.|.|TRBJ2-4
CASSESAAKNIQYF
TGTGCCAGCAGTGAATCTGCGGCCAAAAACATTCAGTACTTC
>TRBV6-6|.|.|TRBJ2-5
CASSSALEGRETQYF
TGTGCCAGCAGTTCAGCCCTGGAGGGCCGTGAGACCCAGTACTTC
>TRBV5-5|once|TRBD1|TRBJ1-5
CASSSLTGNSNQPQHF
TGTGCCAGCAGCTCTCTGACAGGGAATAGCAATCAGCCCCAGCATTTT
>TRBV5-6|.|.|TRBJ2-1
CASIPRGSYNEQFF
TGTGCCAGCATCCCACGGGGGAGCTACAATGAGCAGTTCTTC
>TRBV6-5|.|.|TRBJ2-7
CASSRDTRYEQYF
TGTGCCAGCAGTCGAGACACGCGCTACGAGCAGTACTTC
>TRBV3-1/TRBV3-2|once|.|TRBJ2-7
CASSQVRAKGEQYF
TGTGCCAGCAGCCAAGTAAGAGCGAAAGGCGAGCAGTACTTC
>TRBV29-1|.|.|TRBJ2-7
CSVAKGISYEQYF
TGCAGCGTCGCGAAGGGGATCTCCTACGAGCAGTACTTC
>TRBV28|.|TRBD1|TRBJ2-3
CASSFLKTGGLGDTQYF
TGTGCCAGCAGTTTTCTGAAGACAGGGGGCCTAGGAGATACGCAGTATTTT
>TRBV7-2|.|.|TRBJ2-1
CASSSSLARYNEQFF
TGTGCCAGCAGCTCCTCTCTAGCGCGTTACAATGAGCAGTTCTTC
>TRBV28|.|TRBD1|TRBJ1-3
CASRKDRGTHTIYF
TGTGCCAGCAGGAAGGACAGGGGGACGCACACCATATATTTT
>TRBV30|.|.|TRBJ1-3
CAWGGQGRGNTIYF
TGTGCCTGGGGGGGCCAGGGTAGAGGAAACACCATATATTTT
>TRBV2|.|.|TRBJ1-2
CASSDPSIPYGYTF
TGTGCCAGCAGTGATCCGAGTATCCCCTATGGCTACACCTTC
>TRBV6-6|.|.|TRBJ1-5
CASSSEGYQPQHF
TGTGCCAGCAGTTCAGAGGGCTATCAGCCCCAGCATTTT
>TRBV5-1|.|TRBD1|TRBJ2-7
CASSLGTGSSYEQYF
TGCGCCAGCAGCTTGGGGACAGGGTCCTCCTACGAGCAGTACTTC
>TRBV27|.|TRBD1|TRBJ1-6
CASRRTGESYNSPLHF
TGTGCCAGCAGGCGTACAGGGGAGTCATATAATTCACCCCTCCACTTT
>TRBV28|.|.|TRBJ2-1
CASNQDSKGFNEQFF
TGTGCCAGCAACCAAGACAGTAAGGGTTTCAATGAGCAGTTCTTC
>TRBV29-1|.|TRBD1|TRBJ2-3
CSVAQGADTQYF
TGCAGCGTCGCACAGGGGGCAGATACGCAGTATTTT
>TRBV28|few|.|TRBJ2-2
CASNLGHGNTGELFF
TGTGCCAGCAACCTCGGACACGGGAACACCGGGGAGCTGTTTTTT
>TRBV30|.|.|TRBJ1-2
CAWSFHRRGEYGYTF
TGTGCCTGGAGTTTCCACCGCAGGGGAGAGTATGGCTACACCTTC
>TRBV19|.|TRBD2|TRBJ2-1
CASSGTSGRANEQFF
TGTGCCAGCTCCGGGACTAGCGGGAGGGCCAATGAGCAGTTCTTC
>TRBV20-1|.|.|TRBJ1-5
CSASFRGQPQHF
TGCAGTGCTAGTTTCAGAGGCCAGCCCCAGCATTTT